The clone carrying this T cell receptor beta chain was counted at least ten times. Its antigen is not known. Germline lookup yields CDR1 SGHDT and CDR2 YYEEEE. V was clipped by 2 bases and J by 7 bases; unmatched bases: 7. The CDR3 runs 14 residues. This sample stems from a study of blood T cells in healthy people across ages. Turning to the study itself: Through template switching, about one barcoded beta molecule was captured per two T cells, as measured in model experiments. The study, taken as a whole, reports: Estimates based on one million T cells were treated as lower bounds. Versus aged donors, long-lived donors had higher diversity and more naive CD4+ cells.

Sample-barcoded 5' priming and a J-beta primer mix drove a second PCR of roughly 6 to 12 cycles. Every cDNA molecule bore a tag from a template-switch adaptor containing 12 random nucleotides. A single record per CDR3 protein comes from TCRdb applying MiXCR to the 5' RACE reads. The sample consists of about 1.6 million distinct CDR3 sequences, 30% to 40% of them appearing once. This sequence joins TRBV5-6 and TRBJ2-7; 9 bases fit TRBD1. The sequence came from a woman aged 30 to 39 in good health. Sequenced sample: blood. The CDR3 loop is CASSFGTGMGEQYF. The DNA for the CDR3 is TGTGCCAGCAGCTTCGGGACAGGGATGGGAGAGCAGTACTTC.